These T cell receptor beta chains were read from a single sample in a study of cytomegalovirus exposure and HLA in healthy donors. Only in-frame clones appear in the TCRdb table, and some are missing; sequencing was by immunoSEQ multiplex PCR. The sample gives fewer than 180,000 clones, around 79% of which show up once; 6.3% is in the top ten. The material sequenced was PBMCs. All receptors derive from a man in his fifties or sixties in good health and CMV-seropositive. The conserved cysteine and the conserved F or W are not part of the CDR3 here. Some rows mark clone size as missing; the rest say once, few, many or name a class of expanded clone.

cdr3_length | clone_size | j_call | v_call | cdr3_aa
13 | . | TRBJ1-1 | TRBV7-6 | ASSSDRGGVTEAF
14 | . | TRBJ2-3 | TRBV13 | ASSGKREASTDTQY
14 | once | TRBJ1-3 | TRBV25-1 | ASSEGQEISGNTIY
14 | . | TRBJ1-2 | TRBV5-6 | ASSLWDRGSSYGYT
12 | once | TRBJ2-5 | TRBV18 | ASSPGQEQETQY
10 | few | TRBJ1-4 | TRBV2 | ASRGTVEKLF
10 | few | TRBJ1-3 | TRBV5-4 | ASSLAQGTIY
10 | . | TRBJ2-3 | TRBV11-1 | ASSFYGDTQY
13 | . | TRBJ2-1 | TRBV14 | ASRDSGRSRNEQF
11 | . | TRBJ2-7 | TRBV29-1 | SVDRQGEGEQY
12 | . | TRBJ2-6 | TRBV27 | TSSLYGGANVLT
11 | . | TRBJ2-7 | TRBV10-1 | ASARDRGHEQY
10 | . | TRBJ2-7 | TRBV2 | ASTASSYEQY
10 | . | TRBJ1-2 | TRBV7-2 | ASSFQGAGYT
11 | . | TRBJ2-1 | TRBV2 | ASRYRGQSEQF